The 3 T cell receptor beta chains given below trace back to one sample, sequenced in a study of T cells in Graves' hyperthyroidism and ophthalmopathy. Amplification of TCR beta CDR3 regions used RNA as the template. An initial round of RT-PCR targeting the TCR CDR3 relied on the HTBI primer set. TCRdb passed the multiplex PCR reads through MiXCR, listing each CDR3 protein once. The sample yields 500,000 to 550,000 distinct CDR3 sequences, less than 25% seen once. Sequencing input: blood. These receptors all stem from a man younger than 30 with Graves' hyperthyroidism.

V and J are TRBV20-1 and TRBJ1-1; tentatively, D is TRBD1 (6 bases). V was shortened by 1 base and J by 7 bases, with 13 bases between the two germline ends. This CDR3 region has 13 residues. The germline V gene has CDR1 DFQATT and CDR2 SNEGSKA (reference sequence). The CDR3 region is CSARGGTGIEAFF. The CDR3, as DNA: TGCAGTGCTAGAGGGGGTACAGGGATTGAAGCTTTCTTT.

This clonotype was counted many times. This chain connects TRBV19 to TRBJ1-1; D gene ambiguous. The CDR3 contains 13 residues. The germline gives CDR1 LNHDA, CDR2 SQIVND (reference sequence). Trimming took off 3 bases at V and 1 base at J, with 6 bases between the two ends. The CDR3 is CASSMTSNTEAFF. DNA of the CDR3: TGTGCCAGTAGTATGACCTCGAACACTGAAGCTTTCTTT.

This chain links TRBV11-2 with TRBJ2-7; unclear D gene. CDR1 SGHAT and CDR2 FQNNGV come from the germline V gene. Trimming left V 5 bases short and J 8 bases short, with 13 bases between. The CDR3 sequence is 12 residues long. CDR3 in DNA: TGTGCCAGCAGCCACGAACCGGTCCAGCAGTACTTC. Translation gives CASSHEPVQQYF.